This T cell receptor beta chain was documented in a study of identical twins. Only a few counts were recorded for this clonotype. TCRdb reprocessed the 5' RACE reads via MiXCR and lists one record per CDR3 protein. The data contain some 690,000 distinct CDR3 sequences, 21% of them singletons. Germline V CDR1 and CDR2: SGDLS, YYNGEE. The V end lost 0 bases, the J end lost 3 bases, and 13 bases lay between the germline ends. This CDR3 has 15 amino acids. The same data also went into a second study, on T cells expressing NK-cell markers. That source notes: Obtained from sorted CD3+CD56+NKG2C+, CD3+CD56+NKG2C- and CD3+CD56-NKG2C+ T cells were the TCR beta repertoires. A range of roughly 1.0-8% of CD8+ T cells consisted of dominant NKG2C+ clonotypes in six donors.

This receptor was obtained from a woman aged 18-29 years in good health. The chain couples TRBV9 to TRBJ2-7; D uncertain. The sequencing sample was made of PBMCs. The CDR3 reads CASSVGAKPNYEQYF. The CDR3 DNA reads as TGTGCCAGCAGCGTAGGGGCAAAACCGAACTACGAGCAGTACTTC. Full variable domain (missing parts from reference TRBV9 and TRBJ2-7): DSGVTQTPKHLITATGQRVTLRCSPRSGDLSVYWYQQSLDQGLQFLIQYYNGEERAKGNILERFSAQQFPDLHSELNLSSLELGDSALYFCASSVGAKPNYEQYFGPGTRLTVT.